The TCR beta chain described here comes from a study of OX40 agonist ivuxolimab in advanced cancers. Study-level background: Ivuxolimab doses were 0.01, 0.1, 0.3, 1.5, 3 or 10 mg/kg every 2 weeks. Dose-escalation subjects each had hepatocellular carcinoma, melanoma, renal cell or head and neck cancer.

Generated by immunoSEQ multiplex PCR, the TCRdb table keeps only in-frame clones and is missing some. The sample carries 75,000 to 90,000 clones, 75% to 95% recorded once. General study findings and limits: Antigen targets of the expanded peripheral T cells went undetermined.

As to this clone: Its cognate antigen is unknown.

This CDR3 is 15 amino acids long. Trimming stripped 4 bases from V and 5 bases from J, with 18 bases between. Germline V gives CDR1 SGDLS, CDR2 YYNGEE. This clonotype was sampled from an adult with an advanced solid tumor such as melanoma, head and neck, liver or kidney cancer. Source: CD4+ or CD8+ T cells sorted from blood, taken in a trial of the OX40 agonist ivuxolimab. The chain combines TRBV9 with TRBJ1-1; D remains ambiguous. The CDR3 loop reads CASSIGSGLATEAFF. The CDR3 DNA reads TGTGCCAGCAGCATTGGGAGCGGGTTGGCGACTGAAGCTTTCTTT.